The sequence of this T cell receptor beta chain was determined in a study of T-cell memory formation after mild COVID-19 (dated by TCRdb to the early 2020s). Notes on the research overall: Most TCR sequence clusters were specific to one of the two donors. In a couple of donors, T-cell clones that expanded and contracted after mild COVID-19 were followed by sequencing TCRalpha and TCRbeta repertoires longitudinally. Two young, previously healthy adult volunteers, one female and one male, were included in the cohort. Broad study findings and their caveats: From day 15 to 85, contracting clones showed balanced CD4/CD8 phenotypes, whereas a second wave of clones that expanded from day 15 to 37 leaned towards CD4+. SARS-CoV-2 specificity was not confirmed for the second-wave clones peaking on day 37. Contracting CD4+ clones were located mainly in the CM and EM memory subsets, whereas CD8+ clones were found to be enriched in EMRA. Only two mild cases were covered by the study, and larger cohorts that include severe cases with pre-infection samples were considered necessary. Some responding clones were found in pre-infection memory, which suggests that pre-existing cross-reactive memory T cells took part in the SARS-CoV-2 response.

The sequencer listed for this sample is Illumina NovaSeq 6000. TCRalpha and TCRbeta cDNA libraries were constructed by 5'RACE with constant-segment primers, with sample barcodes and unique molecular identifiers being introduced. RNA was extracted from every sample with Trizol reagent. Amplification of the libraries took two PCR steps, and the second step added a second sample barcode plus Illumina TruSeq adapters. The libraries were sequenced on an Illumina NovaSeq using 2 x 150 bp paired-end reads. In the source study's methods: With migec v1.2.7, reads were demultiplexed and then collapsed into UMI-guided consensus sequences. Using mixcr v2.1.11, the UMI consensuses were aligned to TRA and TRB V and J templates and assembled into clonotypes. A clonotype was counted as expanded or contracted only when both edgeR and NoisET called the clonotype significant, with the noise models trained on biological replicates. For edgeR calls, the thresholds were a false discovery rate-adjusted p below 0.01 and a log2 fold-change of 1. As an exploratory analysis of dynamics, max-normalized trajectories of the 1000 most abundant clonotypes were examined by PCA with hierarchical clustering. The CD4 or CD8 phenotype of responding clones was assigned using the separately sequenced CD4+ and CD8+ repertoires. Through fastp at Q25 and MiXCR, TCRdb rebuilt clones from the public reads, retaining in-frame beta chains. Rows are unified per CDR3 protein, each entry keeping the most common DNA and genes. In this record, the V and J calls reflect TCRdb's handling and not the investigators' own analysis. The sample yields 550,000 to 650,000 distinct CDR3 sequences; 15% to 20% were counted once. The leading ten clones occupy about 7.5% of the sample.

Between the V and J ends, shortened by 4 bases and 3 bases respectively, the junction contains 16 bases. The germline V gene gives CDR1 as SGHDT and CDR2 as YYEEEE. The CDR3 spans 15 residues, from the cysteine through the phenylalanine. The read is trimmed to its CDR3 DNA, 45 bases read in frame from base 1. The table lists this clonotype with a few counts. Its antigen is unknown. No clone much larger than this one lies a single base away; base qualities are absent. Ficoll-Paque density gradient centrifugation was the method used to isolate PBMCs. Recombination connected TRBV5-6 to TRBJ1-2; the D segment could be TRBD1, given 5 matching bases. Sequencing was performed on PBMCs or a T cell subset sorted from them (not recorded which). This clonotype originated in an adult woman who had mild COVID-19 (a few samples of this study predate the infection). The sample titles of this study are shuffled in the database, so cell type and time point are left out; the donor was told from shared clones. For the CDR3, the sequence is CASSPIGGSHYGYTF. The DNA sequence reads TGTGCCAGCAGCCCGATCGGGGGTTCGCACTATGGCTACACCTTC. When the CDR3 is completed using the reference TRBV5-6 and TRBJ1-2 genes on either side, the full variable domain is DAGVTQSPTHLIKTRGQQVTLRCSPKSGHDTVSWYQQALGQGPQFIFQYYEEEERQRGNFPDRFSGHQFPNYSSELNVNALLLGDSALYLCASSPIGGSHYGYTFGSGTRLTVV.